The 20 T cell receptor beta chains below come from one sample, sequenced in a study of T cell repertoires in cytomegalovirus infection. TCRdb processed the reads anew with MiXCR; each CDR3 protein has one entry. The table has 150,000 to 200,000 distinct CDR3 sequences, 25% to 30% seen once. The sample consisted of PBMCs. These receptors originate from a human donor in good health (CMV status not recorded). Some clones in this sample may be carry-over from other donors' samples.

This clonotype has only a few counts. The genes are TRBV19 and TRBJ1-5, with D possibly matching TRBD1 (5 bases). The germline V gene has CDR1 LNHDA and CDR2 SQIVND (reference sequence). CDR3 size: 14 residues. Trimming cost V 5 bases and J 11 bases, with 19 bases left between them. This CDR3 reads CASSPRTRVLTQHF. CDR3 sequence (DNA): TGTGCCAGTAGTCCCCGGACAAGAGTTTTGACCCAGCATTTT.

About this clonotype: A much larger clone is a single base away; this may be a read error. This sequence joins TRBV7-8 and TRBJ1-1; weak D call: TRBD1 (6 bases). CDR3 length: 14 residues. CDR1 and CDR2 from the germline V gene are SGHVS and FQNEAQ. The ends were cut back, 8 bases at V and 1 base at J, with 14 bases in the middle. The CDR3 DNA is TGTGCCAGCCGCGTAGGGGGATCGAACACTGAAGCTTTCTTT. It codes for CASRVGGSNTEAFF. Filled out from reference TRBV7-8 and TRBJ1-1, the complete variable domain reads GAGVSQSPRYKVAKRGQDVALRCDPISGHVSLFWYQQALGQGPEFLTYFQNEAQLDKSGLPSDRFFAERPEGSVSTLKIQRTQQEDSAVYLCASRVGGSNTEAFFGQGTRLTVV.

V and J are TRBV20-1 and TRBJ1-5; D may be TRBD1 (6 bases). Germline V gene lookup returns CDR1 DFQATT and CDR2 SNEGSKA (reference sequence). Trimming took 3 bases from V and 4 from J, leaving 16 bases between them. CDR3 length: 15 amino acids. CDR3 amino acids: CSARLSGQRNQPQHF. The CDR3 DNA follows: TGCAGTGCTAGGTTATCTGGACAGAGAAATCAGCCCCAGCATTTT.

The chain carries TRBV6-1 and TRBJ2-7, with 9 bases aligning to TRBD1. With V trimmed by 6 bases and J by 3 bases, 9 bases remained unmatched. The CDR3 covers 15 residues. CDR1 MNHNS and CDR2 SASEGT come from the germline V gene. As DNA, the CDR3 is TGTGCCAGCAGGCCTGGACAGGGGTATCGCTACGAGCAGTACTTC. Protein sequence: CASRPGQGYRYEQYF.

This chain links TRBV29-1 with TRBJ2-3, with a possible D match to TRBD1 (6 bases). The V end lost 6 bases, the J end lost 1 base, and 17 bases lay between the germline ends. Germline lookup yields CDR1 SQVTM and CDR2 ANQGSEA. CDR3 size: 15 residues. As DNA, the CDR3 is TGCAGCGTCCTTTTGGCAGGGGTGGGCACAGATACGCAGTATTTT. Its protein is CSVLLAGVGTDTQYF.

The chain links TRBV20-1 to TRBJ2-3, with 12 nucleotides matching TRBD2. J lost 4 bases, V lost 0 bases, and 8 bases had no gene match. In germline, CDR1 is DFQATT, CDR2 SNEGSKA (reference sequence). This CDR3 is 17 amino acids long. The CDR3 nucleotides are TGCAGTGCTAGAGAGCCTAGCGGGGGGGTCATATCAGATACGCAGTATTTT. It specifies CSAREPSGGVISDTQYF.

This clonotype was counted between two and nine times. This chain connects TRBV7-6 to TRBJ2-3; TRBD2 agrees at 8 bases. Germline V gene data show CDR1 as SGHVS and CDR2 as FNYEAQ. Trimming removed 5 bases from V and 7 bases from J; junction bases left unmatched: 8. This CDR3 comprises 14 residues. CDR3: CASSRAGVSNTQYF. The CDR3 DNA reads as TGTGCCAGCAGCCGAGCGGGGGTCTCTAATACGCAGTATTTT.

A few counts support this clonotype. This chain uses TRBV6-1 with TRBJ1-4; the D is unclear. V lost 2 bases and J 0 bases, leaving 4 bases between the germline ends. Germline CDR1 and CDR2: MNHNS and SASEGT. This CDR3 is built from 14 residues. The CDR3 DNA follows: TGTGCCAGCAGTGAACCGTCAACTAATGAAAAACTGTTTTTT. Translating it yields CASSEPSTNEKLFF.

CDR3 loop: CSALDNYEQYF. CDR3 sequence (DNA): TGCAGCGCCCTGGACAACTACGAGCAGTACTTC. V and J are TRBV29-1 and TRBJ2-7, with D tentatively TRBD1 (5 bases). CDR3 length: 11 amino acids. Germline V gene sequence: CDR1 SQVTM, CDR2 ANQGSEA. The V end was cut by 7 bases, the J end by 3 bases, with 10 bases between.

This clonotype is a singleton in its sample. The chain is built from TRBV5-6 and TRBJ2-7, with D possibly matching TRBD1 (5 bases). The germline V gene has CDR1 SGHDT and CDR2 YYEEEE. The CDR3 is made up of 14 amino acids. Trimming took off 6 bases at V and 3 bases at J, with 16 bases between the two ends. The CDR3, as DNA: TGTGCCAGCACTCCAGGCCAGGGTGACTACGAGCAGTACTTC. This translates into CASTPGQGDYEQYF.

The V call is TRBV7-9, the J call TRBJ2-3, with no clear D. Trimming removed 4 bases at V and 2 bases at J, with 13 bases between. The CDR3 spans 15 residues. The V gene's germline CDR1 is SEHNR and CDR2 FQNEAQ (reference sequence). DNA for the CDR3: TGTGCCAGCAGCTCCACGGAAGGCCTCACAGATACGCAGTATTTT. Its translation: CASSSTEGLTDTQYF.

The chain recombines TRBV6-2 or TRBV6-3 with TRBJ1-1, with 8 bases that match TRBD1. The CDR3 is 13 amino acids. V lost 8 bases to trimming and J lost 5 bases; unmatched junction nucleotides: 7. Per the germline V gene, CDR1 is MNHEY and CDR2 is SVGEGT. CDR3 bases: TGTGCCAGCCTAACCAACAGGGGGACTGAAGCTTTCTTT. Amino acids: CASLTNRGTEAFF.

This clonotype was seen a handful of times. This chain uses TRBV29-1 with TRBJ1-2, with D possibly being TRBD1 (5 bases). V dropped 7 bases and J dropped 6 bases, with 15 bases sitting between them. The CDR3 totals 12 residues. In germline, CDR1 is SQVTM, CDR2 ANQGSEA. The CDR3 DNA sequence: TGCAGCGGCCAAGGCAGGGAGGATGGCTACACCTTC. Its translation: CSGQGREDGYTF.

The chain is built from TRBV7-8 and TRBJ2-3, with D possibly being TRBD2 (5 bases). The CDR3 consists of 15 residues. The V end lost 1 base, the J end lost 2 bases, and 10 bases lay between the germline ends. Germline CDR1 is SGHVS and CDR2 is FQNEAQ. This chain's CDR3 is CASSLGEGSTDTQYF. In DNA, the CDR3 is TGTGCCAGCAGCTTAGGAGAGGGATCCACAGATACGCAGTATTTT.

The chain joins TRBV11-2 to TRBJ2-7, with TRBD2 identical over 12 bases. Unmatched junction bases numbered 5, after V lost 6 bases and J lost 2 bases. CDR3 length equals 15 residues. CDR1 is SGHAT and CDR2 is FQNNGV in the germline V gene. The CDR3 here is CASRTTSGGPYEQYF. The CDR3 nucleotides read TGTGCCAGCAGGACAACTAGCGGGGGGCCCTACGAGCAGTACTTC.

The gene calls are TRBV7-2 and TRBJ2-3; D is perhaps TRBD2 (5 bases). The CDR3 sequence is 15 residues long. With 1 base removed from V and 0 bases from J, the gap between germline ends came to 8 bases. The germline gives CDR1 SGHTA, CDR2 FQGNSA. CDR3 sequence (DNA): TGTGCCAGCAGCTTAGACGGGAAAAGCACAGATACGCAGTATTTT. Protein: CASSLDGKSTDTQYF.

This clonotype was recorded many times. The CDR3: CASSLGGEDEQYF. The CDR3 DNA sequence: TGTGCCAGCAGCTTAGGAGGGGAAGACGAGCAGTACTTC. The gene calls are TRBV7-2 and TRBJ2-7; D possibly matches TRBD1 or TRBD2 (5 bases each). Germline CDR1 is SGHTA and CDR2 is FQGNSA. Trimming removed 1 base at V and 5 bases at J, with 9 bases between. The CDR3 loop spans 13 amino acids.

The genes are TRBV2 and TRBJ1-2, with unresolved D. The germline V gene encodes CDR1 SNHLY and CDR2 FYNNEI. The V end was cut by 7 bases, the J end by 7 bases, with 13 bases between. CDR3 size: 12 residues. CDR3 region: CASKEGIPGYTF. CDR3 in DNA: TGTGCCAGCAAAGAAGGGATCCCTGGCTACACCTTC.

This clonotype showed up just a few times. The CDR3 here is CSAPQGGPNGELFF. The CDR3 nucleotides read TGCAGTGCCCCTCAAGGGGGACCGAACGGGGAGCTGTTTTTT. The V gene is TRBV20-1, the J gene TRBJ2-2; maybe TRBD1 (6 bases). Germline-derived CDR1 and CDR2 are DFQATT and SNEGSKA (reference sequence). CDR3 length: 14 amino acids. Trimming pared 6 bases from V and 7 bases from J, leaving 18 bases between.

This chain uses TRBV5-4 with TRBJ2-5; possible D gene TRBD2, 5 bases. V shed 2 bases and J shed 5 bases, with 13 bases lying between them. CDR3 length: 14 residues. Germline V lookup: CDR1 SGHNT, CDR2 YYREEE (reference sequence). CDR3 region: CASSLRGLAETQYF. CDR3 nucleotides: TGTGCCAGCAGCTTACGCGGACTGGCGGAGACCCAGTACTTC.